This entry concerns a single T cell receptor beta chain. Its antigen is currently not known. Base qualities are not recorded, but no much larger clone differs from it by a single base. These data come from a study of blood T cell repertoires in COVID-19 (dated by TCRdb to the early 2020s). Study-level background: The collaborator samples originated in the United States, Italy and Spain and spanned the acute and convalescent phases of COVID-19. The material from the prospective study consisted of cDNA or gDNA derived from T cells, B-cell-depleted T cells, or PBMCs. Deeply sampled blood TCRbeta repertoires from subjects exposed to, actively infected with, or recovered from COVID-19 were included in the dataset. A freely available public database, intended as a resource for researchers studying the immune response to SARS-CoV-2, is where the repertoires were released. Samples came from the ongoing ImmuneRACE study (first 160 participants) plus 1,254 subjects from 6 global collaborators. Sample metadata almost always included a de-identified subject ID, COVID-19 status, age in years and sex. Where available, HLA class I and class II types were obtained from metadata supplied by the sample provider rather than from assay-based typing. Study-wide conclusions, independent of this receptor: Clinical and demographic metadata were provided uncurated, with the amount varying by source and participant.

TCRbeta CDR3 regions were amplified from genomic DNA by means of the immunoSEQ Assay, a bias-controlled multiplex PCR. From the authors' description of their analysis: The number of nucleated cells in each sample was estimated from the amplification of reference gene primers within the assay. Sequence reads were collapsed and filtered to measure the absolute abundance of every unique TCRbeta CDR3 rearrangement. For each sample, productive Simpson clonality was calculated by taking the square root of Simpson's diversity index across productive rearrangements. The table comes from immuneACCESS by way of TCRdb, which keeps in-frame sequences with V and J called. Part of the clones is missing from these tables; in studies checked, under half for an unresolved V gene and the rest for unknown reasons. V, J and clone size derive from that table, while D and trimming were established from the DNA sequence. The sample profile shows about 280,000 clones; roughly 89% of them were found once. The ten largest account for about 1.8% of the sample.

In the prospective study, participants were roughly 18 to 95 years old, resided in about two dozen geographic areas of the United States, and were enrolled through a virtual design. In the prospective study, cohorts were assigned on the basis of participant-reported clinical history obtained from a screening survey and a study questionnaire. Each participant in the prospective study had whole blood, serum and a nasopharyngeal or oropharyngeal swab collected by mobile phlebotomists. Additional blood draws and questionnaires over an approximately 2-month period could optionally be provided by prospective study participants. Before DNA extraction, prospective study blood samples were shipped either frozen or at room temperature. V is trimmed back by 1 base and J by 6 bases, and the junction contains 20 bases that no gene match accounts for. Sequences SGHVS (CDR1) and FNYEAQ (CDR2) are obtained from the germline V gene. From the cysteine through the phenylalanine, the CDR3 covers 21 amino acids. CDR3 DNA only is kept here, 63 bases in frame from base 1.

The V and J genes are TRBV7-6 and TRBJ2-2, and 10 junction bases match TRBD2. Input material: PBMCs or T cells enriched from blood (not recorded which). This clonotype was sampled from a woman between 18 and 29 years old with acute COVID-19. The DNA sequence is TGTGCCAGCAGCTTAGTTTTCCGGGGATCCCCCCCTAGCGGGAGCCCCGGGGAGCTGTTTTTT. Translation gives CASSLVFRGSPPSGSPGELFF.